These 18 T cell receptor beta chains were sequenced from one sample in a study of CD8+ T cells in alopecia areata. Following RNA extraction, reverse transcription yielded cDNA that acted as the sequencing template. The repertoire was sequenced with immunoSEQ multiplex PCR; TCRdb's copy has only in-frame clones and lacks some. In the table there are about 190,000 clones, 45% to 65% of which are singletons. The treatment was: oral pan-JAK inhibitor, 5-10 mg twice daily. The material was CD4+ T cells sorted from blood, obtained at week 4, from a patient treated with tofacitinib. These receptors were taken from a human donor with alopecia areata.

The chain links TRBV30 to TRBJ2-5, with a possible D match to TRBD2 (6 bases). This CDR3 region has 14 residues. The V gene's germline CDR1 is GTSNPN and CDR2 SVGIG (reference sequence). With 5 bases removed from V and 1 base from J, the gap between germline ends came to 14 bases. The CDR3 region is CAWGSGWAQETQYF. The DNA for the CDR3 is TGTGCCTGGGGTAGCGGTTGGGCCCAAGAGACCCAGTACTTC.

The chain is built from TRBV5-1 and TRBJ2-1, with 8 bases lining up with TRBD2. CDR1 SGHRS and CDR2 YFSETQ come from the germline V gene. The CDR3 consists of 16 residues. The ends lost 4 bases at V and 3 bases at J; junction bases unmatched: 9. The CDR3 coding sequence is TGCGCCAGCAGCGCCTCTCTAGCGGGTCTCTACAATGAGCAGTTCTTC. It specifies CASSASLAGLYNEQFF.

The chain carries TRBV13 and TRBJ2-2, with 7 bases lining up with TRBD1. CDR1 is PRHDT, CDR2 FYEKMQ, per germline (reference sequence). The CDR3 has 16 amino acids. V shed 3 bases and J 5 bases; nucleotides not matched to a gene: 9. The CDR3 DNA reads as TGTGCCAGCAGCTTTGGTTCAGGGGGTACAACCGGGGAGCTGTTTTTT. It encodes CASSFGSGGTTGELFF. Based on the CDR3 plus reference TRBV13 and TRBJ2-2, the full variable domain is AAGVIQSPRHLIKEKRETATLKCYPIPRHDTVYWYQQGPGQDPQFLISFYEKMQSDKGSIPDRFSAQQFSDYHSELNMSSLELGDSALYFCASSFGSGGTTGELFFGEGSRLTVL.

The rearrangement uses TRBV30 and TRBJ2-3; D might be TRBD2 (5 bases). Germline assignment: CDR1 GTSNPN and CDR2 SVGIG (reference sequence). V dropped 3 bases and J dropped 3 bases, with 10 bases sitting between them. The length of the CDR3 is 13 residues. In nucleotides, the CDR3 is TGTGCCTGGAGGAGGGCCTCTACAGATACGCAGTATTTT. It yields the protein CAWRRASTDTQYF. The variable domain in full, with the rest retrieved from reference TRBV30 and TRBJ2-3, is SQTIHQWPATLVQPVGSPLSLECTVEGTSNPNLYWYRQAAGRGLQLLFYSVGIGQISSEVPQNLSASRPQDRQFILSSKKLLLSDSGFYLCAWRRASTDTQYFGPGTRLTVL.

V gene TRBV10-2 combines with J gene TRBJ2-7; D gene unclear. Germline V gives CDR1 WSHSY, CDR2 SAAADI. Trimming pared 3 bases from V and 3 bases from J, leaving 9 bases between. CDR3 length: 13 amino acids. In DNA, the CDR3 is TGCGCCAGCAGTGAAGGGAACTACTACGAGCAGTACTTC. This sequence encodes CASSEGNYYEQYF.

The chain combines TRBV7-8 with TRBJ2-1; 13 bases are shared with TRBD2. V lost 1 base, J lost 8 bases, and 5 bases stayed unmatched. This CDR3 spans 16 amino acids. Germline V lookup: CDR1 SGHVS, CDR2 FQNEAQ. CDR3 in DNA: TGTGCCAGCAGCTTAGGCACTAGCGGGAGGGCCGATGAGCAGTTCTTC. It specifies CASSLGTSGRADEQFF.

V usage is TRBV7-3 and J usage is TRBJ2-3, with TRBD2 identical over 7 bases. The J segment lost 0 bases and the V segment lost 4 bases, leaving 4 bases of the junction unmatched. Germline loops: CDR1 SGHTA, CDR2 FQGTGA. The CDR3 covers 15 residues. CDR3 DNA: TGTGCCAGCAGCTCTCTAGCGGTTAGCACAGATACGCAGTATTTT. Translating it yields CASSSLAVSTDTQYF.

V usage is TRBV7-2 and J usage is TRBJ1-1; 8 bases are a match to TRBD1. This CDR3 spans 13 amino acids. With V trimmed by 0 bases and J by 7 bases, 1 base remained unmatched. CDR1 is SGHTA and CDR2 is FQGNSA in the germline V gene. CDR3 region: CASSLAGQGEAFF. The CDR3 coding sequence is TGTGCCAGCAGCTTAGCCGGACAGGGTGAAGCTTTCTTT.

The chain is built from TRBV7-2 and TRBJ1-4, with 8 nucleotides matching TRBD1. The CDR3 consists of 18 residues. CDR1 SGHTA and CDR2 FQGNSA come from the germline V gene. Unmatched junction bases numbered 11, after V lost 5 bases and J lost 0 bases. The CDR3 loop reads CASSPIAGGTTTNEKLFF. In DNA form, the CDR3 reads TGTGCCAGCAGCCCGATCGCAGGGGGCACCACAACTAATGAAAAACTGTTTTTT.

The V and J genes are TRBV2 and TRBJ1-2; 10 nucleotides line up with TRBD1. Trimming removed 6 bases from V and 1 base from J; junction bases left unmatched: 2. CDR1 is SNHLY and CDR2 is FYNNEI in the germline V gene. The CDR3 length is 14 residues. In nucleotides, the CDR3 is TGTGCCAGCAGCGGGACAGGGGTTAACTATGGCTACACCTTC. It translates to CASSGTGVNYGYTF.

The genes are TRBV30 and TRBJ1-1; D gene unclear. V was trimmed by 3 bases and J by 5 bases, leaving 7 bases between them. The CDR3 has 11 amino acids. CDR1 and CDR2 (germline): GTSNPN, SVGIG (reference sequence). The CDR3 region has the DNA TGTGCCTGGAGAGGTAGGACTGAAGCTTTCTTT. Its protein is CAWRGRTEAFF.

The gene calls are TRBV15 and TRBJ1-1, with D unclear. Between the trimmed V and J ends, which lost 5 bases and 11 bases, there was a span of 18 bases. This CDR3 region has 13 residues. Germline CDR1 and CDR2: LNHNV and YYDKDF (reference sequence). Here the CDR3 DNA reads TGTGCCACCAGCGGTGAGCGGGCCTTCGGGGCTTTCTTT. It encodes CATSGERAFGAFF. Drawing the rest from reference TRBV15 and TRBJ1-1, the complete variable domain is DAMVIQNPRYQVTQFGKPVTLSCSQTLNHNVMYWYQQKSSQAPKLLFHYYDKDFNNEADTPDNFQSRRPNTSFCFLDIRSPGLGDTAMYLCATSGERAFGAFFGQGTRLTVV.

The genes are TRBV29-1 and TRBJ1-2; 8 bases fit TRBD1. The CDR3 is 12 amino acids. With V trimmed by 2 bases and J by 7 bases, 3 bases remained unmatched. Germline assignment: CDR1 SQVTM and CDR2 ANQGSEA. The CDR3 DNA is TGCAGCGTTGAACAGGGGGCCAGTGGCTACACCTTC. Encoded protein: CSVEQGASGYTF.

Comment on this clone: Other DNA sequences within the sample encode an identical CDR3. This chain uses TRBV5-1 with TRBJ2-1; D is unresolved. Germline V gives CDR1 SGHRS, CDR2 YFSETQ. CDR3 length: 11 amino acids. V lost 2 bases and J 10 bases, leaving 7 bases between the germline ends. The CDR3 DNA reads TGCGCCAGCAGCTTAAGGAACGAGCAGTTCTTC. This translates into CASSLRNEQFF.

This sequence joins TRBV4-3 and TRBJ2-3, with 7 bases matching TRBD1. The CDR3 length is 16 residues. The J segment lost 5 bases and the V segment lost 0 bases, leaving 8 bases of the junction unmatched. Germline CDR1 reads LGHNA; CDR2 reads YSLEER. The CDR3 DNA follows: TGCGCCAGCAGCCAAGATCGAGGGAACAGGGGAGATACGCAGTATTTT. It specifies CASSQDRGNRGDTQYF.

The chain carries TRBV29-1 and TRBJ2-1; D could derive from TRBD1 or TRBD2 (5 bases each). The CDR3 covers 14 residues. Germline V gives CDR1 SQVTM, CDR2 ANQGSEA. V lost 4 bases, J lost 9 bases, and 19 bases lay in between. CDR3 coding DNA: TGCAGCGTTGTTGGGGGAGTCCCCTTGGGTGAGCAGTTCTTC. Translating gives CSVVGGVPLGEQFF.

J is TRBJ2-5 and V is TRBV29-1; D is perhaps TRBD2 (5 bases). Trimming cost V 3 bases and J 4 bases, with 12 bases left between them. This CDR3 has 13 amino acids. Germline CDR1 reads SQVTM; CDR2 reads ANQGSEA. CDR3 sequence reads: CSVDVTGSETQYF. In DNA form, the CDR3 reads TGCAGCGTTGATGTCACGGGATCAGAGACCCAGTACTTC.

The rearrangement joins TRBV27 to TRBJ2-5; D is perhaps TRBD1 (5 bases). V lost 1 base and J lost 3, with 9 bases in between. This CDR3 contains 14 residues. Per the germline V gene, CDR1 is MNHEY and CDR2 is SMNVEV (reference sequence). The CDR3 region is CASSLYSREETQYF. The CDR3 coding sequence is TGTGCCAGCAGTTTATATAGCAGGGAAGAGACCCAGTACTTC.